This T cell receptor (beta chain) was recorded in a study of shared clonotypes between healthy human individuals. Study-wide results and limits: Memory subsets generally showed smaller estimated richness than naive subsets did. Around 5.4% of naive CD4 clonotypes were common to a few donors.

Trimming cost V 4 bases and J 3 bases, with 13 bases left between them. The CDR3 runs 15 residues. Germline V lookup: CDR1 ENHRY, CDR2 SYGVKD. Researchers ran the assay at a deep level. Profiling relied on immunoSEQ multiplex PCR, and the TCRdb table lists in-frame clones only, not all of them. The sample carries around 1.6 million clones, 98% recorded once. Concerning this clone itself: The antigen is undetermined.

The sequence was collected from a man aged 25 to 40 in good health. The specimen sequenced was naive CD4+ T cells sorted from blood. Described subset: CD45RA+ positively selected. The chain has TRBV10-3 and TRBJ2-1; D possibly matches TRBD1 or TRBD2 (5 bases each). The CDR3 loop is CAISGSSGLYNEQFF. DNA for the CDR3: TGTGCCATCAGTGGATCTTCGGGGCTCTACAATGAGCAGTTCTTC.